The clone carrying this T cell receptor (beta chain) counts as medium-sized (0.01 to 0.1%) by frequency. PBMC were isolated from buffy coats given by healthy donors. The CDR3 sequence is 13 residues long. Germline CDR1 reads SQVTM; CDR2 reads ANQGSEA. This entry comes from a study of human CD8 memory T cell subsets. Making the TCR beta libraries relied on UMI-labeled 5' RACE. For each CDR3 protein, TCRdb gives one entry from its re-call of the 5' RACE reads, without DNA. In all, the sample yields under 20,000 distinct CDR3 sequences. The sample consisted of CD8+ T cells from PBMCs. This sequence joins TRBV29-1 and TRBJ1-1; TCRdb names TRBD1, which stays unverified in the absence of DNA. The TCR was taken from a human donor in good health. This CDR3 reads CSVFGTENTEAFF.